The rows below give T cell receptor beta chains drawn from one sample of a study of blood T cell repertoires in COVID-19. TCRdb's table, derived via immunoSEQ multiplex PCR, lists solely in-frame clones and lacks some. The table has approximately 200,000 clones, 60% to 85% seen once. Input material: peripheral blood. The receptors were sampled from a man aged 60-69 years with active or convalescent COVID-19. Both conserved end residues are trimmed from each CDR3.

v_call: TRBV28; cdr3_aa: ASSFGHPNIQY
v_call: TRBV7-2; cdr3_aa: ASSLVLPTYQETQY
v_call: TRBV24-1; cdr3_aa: ATSATTGSQPQH
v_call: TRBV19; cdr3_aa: ASSMTGGNTGELF
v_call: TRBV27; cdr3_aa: ASSYTENYGYT
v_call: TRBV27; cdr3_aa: ASSLLQPTGGAGNEQF
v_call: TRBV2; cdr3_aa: ASTGRGGYTQY
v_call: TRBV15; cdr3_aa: ATSREIQANQPQH
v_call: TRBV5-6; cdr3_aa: ASSHGTGSGANVLT
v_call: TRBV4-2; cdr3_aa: ASSQDKGWNEQF
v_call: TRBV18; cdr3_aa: ASSPGRDGYT
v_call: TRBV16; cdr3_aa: ASSQSLGDILKETQY
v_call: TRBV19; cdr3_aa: ASTFRGIVDYGYT
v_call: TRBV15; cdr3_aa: ATSRDRGEPQH
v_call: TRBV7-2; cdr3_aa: ASSLPPDSASTGELF
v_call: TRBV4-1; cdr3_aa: ASSQDRLSSGQETQY
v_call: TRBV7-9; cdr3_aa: ASSRAIRYNEQF
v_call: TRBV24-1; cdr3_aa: ATPGLAGLNEQF
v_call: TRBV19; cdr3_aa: ASSPPGLQETQY
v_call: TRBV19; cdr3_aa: ASSIAPGLGHYGYT
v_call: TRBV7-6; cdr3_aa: ASSTVSQETQY
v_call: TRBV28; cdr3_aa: ASSLQGEAF
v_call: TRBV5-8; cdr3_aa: ASSSLLTGRDTDTQY
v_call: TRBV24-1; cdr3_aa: ATSGVGQGDYGYT
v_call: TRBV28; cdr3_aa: ASSSTGGAGETQY
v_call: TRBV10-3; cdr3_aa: AISVREGQEQY
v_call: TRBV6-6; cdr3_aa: ASQTGGTEAF
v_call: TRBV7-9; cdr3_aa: ASSLEQIRHGYT
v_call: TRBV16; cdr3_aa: ASSQSSRQGYQPQH
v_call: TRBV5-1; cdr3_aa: ASSEGGAYNEQF
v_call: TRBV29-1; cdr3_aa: SGSLFAGLETQY
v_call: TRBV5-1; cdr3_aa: ASSLMGQGTDTQY
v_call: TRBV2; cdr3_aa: ASSPRTSGVYEQY
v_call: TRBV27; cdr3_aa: ASSPNRGGYEQY
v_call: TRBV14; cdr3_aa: ASSQDLGRVNSPLH
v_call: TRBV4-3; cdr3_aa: ASSQDRWREKLF
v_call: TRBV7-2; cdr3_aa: ASSIRGLAGAKNIQY
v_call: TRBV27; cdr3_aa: ASRPSGGSGQPQH
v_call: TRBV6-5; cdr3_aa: ASSTQNSGNTIY
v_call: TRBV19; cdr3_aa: ASSNGQGGSNYGYT
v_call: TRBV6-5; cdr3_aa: ASSYGAGRYYNEQF